This record concerns one T cell receptor (beta chain) sequence. The method was immunoSEQ multiplex PCR; TCRdb's version includes in-frame clones alone and lacks a portion of them. Here the sample spans roughly 260,000 clones, 86% being singletons. The V gene end was trimmed by 5 bases and the J gene end by 3 bases; junction bases not matched to a gene: 11. Germline V CDR1 and CDR2: SEHNR, FQNEAQ (reference sequence). This CDR3 is built from 19 residues. The sample belongs to a study of blood T cell repertoires in COVID-19. The sequence came from a woman between 18 and 30 years old who had recovered from COVID-19. This rearrangement joins TRBV7-9 to TRBJ2-1, with TRBD2 identical over 15 bases. The sample comprised PBMCs or T cells enriched from blood (not recorded which). CDR3 residues: CASSQIRTSGRGVYNEQFF. The CDR3 DNA reads as TGTGCCAGCAGCCAGATACGGACTAGCGGGAGGGGGGTCTACAATGAGCAGTTCTTC.